This T cell receptor beta chain was found in a study of shared clonotypes between healthy human individuals. Method: immunoSEQ multiplex PCR; TCRdb's copy keeps in-frame clones and lacks some. The table includes 300,000 to 350,000 clones, about 73% detected once. The V and J ends lost 3 bases and 4 bases, in that order; junction bases with no gene match: 12. Germline CDR1 is LNHDA and CDR2 is SQIVND (reference sequence). This CDR3 contains 17 residues. The origin of this receptor is a man aged 25 to 40 in good health. V and J are TRBV19 and TRBJ2-7; 10 bases line up with TRBD2. Material: memory CD4+ T cells sorted from blood. Noted subset: CD45RA-negative fraction. CDR3 region: CASSMGYLAGGTYEQYF. CDR3 DNA sequence: TGTGCCAGTAGTATGGGATATTTAGCGGGAGGAACGTACGAGCAGTACTTC.